Described below is a single T cell receptor beta chain sequence and its context. Clinical histories supplied by participants themselves formed the basis of cohort assignment. Using immunoSEQ multiplex PCR, the repertoire was profiled, and TCRdb retains in-frame clones only, with some absent. This sample yields approximately 300,000 clones, of which more than 75% are seen a single time; roughly 2.6% belongs to the top ten. The CDR3 is made up of 14 amino acids. J was trimmed by 6 bases and V by 8 bases; bases with no gene match: 7. The germline V gene has CDR1 LNHDA and CDR2 SQIVND (reference sequence). The data are from a study of blood T cell repertoires in COVID-19.

The TCR originated in a man aged 55 to 69 who had recovered from COVID-19. The sample consisted of PBMCs or T cells enriched from blood (not recorded which). The chain links TRBV19 to TRBJ1-4; 9 bases are shared with TRBD1. The CDR3 DNA reads as TGTGCCAGTCAAAACAGGGGGCGTGATGAAAAACTGTTTTTT. It codes for CASQNRGRDEKLFF.